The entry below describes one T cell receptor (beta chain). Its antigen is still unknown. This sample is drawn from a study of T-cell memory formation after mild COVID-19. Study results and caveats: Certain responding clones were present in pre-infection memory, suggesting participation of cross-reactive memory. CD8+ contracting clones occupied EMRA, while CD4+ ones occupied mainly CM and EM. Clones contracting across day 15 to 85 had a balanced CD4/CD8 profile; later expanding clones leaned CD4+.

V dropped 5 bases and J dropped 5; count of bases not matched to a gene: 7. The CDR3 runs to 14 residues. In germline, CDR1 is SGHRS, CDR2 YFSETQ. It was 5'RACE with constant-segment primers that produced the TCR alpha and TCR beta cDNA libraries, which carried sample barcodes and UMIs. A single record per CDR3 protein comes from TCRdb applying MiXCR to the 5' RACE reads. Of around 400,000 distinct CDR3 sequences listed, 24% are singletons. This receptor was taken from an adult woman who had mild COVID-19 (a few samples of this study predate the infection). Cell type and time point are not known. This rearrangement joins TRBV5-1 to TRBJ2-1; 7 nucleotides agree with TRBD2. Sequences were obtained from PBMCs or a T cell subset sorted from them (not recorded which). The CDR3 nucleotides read TGCGCCAGCAGTGGGGGGGAGTACCACAATGAGCAGTTCTTC. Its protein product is CASSGGEYHNEQFF.